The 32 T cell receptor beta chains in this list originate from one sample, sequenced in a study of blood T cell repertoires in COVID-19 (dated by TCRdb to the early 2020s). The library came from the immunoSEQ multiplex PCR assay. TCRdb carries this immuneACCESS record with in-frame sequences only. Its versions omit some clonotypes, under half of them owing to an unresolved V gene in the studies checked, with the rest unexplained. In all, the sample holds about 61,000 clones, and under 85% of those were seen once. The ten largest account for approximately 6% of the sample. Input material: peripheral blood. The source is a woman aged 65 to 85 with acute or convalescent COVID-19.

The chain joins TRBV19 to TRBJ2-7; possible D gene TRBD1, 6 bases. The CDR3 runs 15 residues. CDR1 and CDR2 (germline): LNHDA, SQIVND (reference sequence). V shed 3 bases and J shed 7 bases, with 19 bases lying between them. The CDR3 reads CASSILRQEVEEQYF. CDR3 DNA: TGTGCCAGTAGTATCCTTAGACAGGAGGTGGAGGAGCAGTACTTC.

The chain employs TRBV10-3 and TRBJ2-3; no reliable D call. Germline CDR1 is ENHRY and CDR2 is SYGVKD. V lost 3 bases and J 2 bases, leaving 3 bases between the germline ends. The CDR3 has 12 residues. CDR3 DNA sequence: TGTGCCATCAGTGATTACACAGATACGCAGTATTTT. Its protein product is CAISDYTDTQYF.

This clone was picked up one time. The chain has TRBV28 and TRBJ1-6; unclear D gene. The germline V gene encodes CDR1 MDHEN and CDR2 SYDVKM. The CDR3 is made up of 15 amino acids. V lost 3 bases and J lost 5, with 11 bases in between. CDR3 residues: CASSFPTRDNSPLHF. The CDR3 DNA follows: TGTGCCAGCAGTTTCCCGACAAGAGATAATTCACCCCTCCACTTT. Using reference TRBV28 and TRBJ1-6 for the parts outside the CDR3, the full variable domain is DVKVTQSSRYLVKRTGEKVFLECVQDMDHENMFWYRQDPGLGLRLIYFSYDVKMKEKGDIPEGYSVSREKKERFSLILESASTNQTSMYLCASSFPTRDNSPLHFGNGTRLTVT.

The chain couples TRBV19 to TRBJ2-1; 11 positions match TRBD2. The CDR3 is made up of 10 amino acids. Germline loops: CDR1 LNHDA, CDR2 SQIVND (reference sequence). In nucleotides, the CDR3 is TGTGAAAGACTAGCGGGGCCCCGGTTCTTC. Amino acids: CERLAGPRFF.

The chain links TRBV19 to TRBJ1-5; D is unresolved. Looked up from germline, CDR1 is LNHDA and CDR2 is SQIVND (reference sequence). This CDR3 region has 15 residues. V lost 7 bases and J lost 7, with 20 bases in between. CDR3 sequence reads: CASTETQVPQQPQHF. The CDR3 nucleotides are TGTGCCAGTACCGAAACTCAGGTACCACAACAGCCCCAGCATTTT.

The CDR3 loop reads CASSLQAGARTDTQYF. The CDR3 nucleotides read TGTGCCAGCAGCTTACAGGCGGGGGCGCGCACAGATACGCAGTATTTT. The gene calls are TRBV7-3 and TRBJ2-3; perhaps TRBD2 as D (7 bases). Trimming shortened V by 2 bases and J by 1 base, and 13 bases separated the two germline ends. Per the germline V gene, CDR1 is SGHTA and CDR2 is FQGTGA. The CDR3 runs 16 residues.

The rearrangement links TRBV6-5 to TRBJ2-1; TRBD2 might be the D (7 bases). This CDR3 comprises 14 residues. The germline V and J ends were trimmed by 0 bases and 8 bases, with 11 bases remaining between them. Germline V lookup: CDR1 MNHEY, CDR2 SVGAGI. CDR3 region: CASSYSGGQDEQFF. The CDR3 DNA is TGTGCCAGCAGTTACTCGGGGGGGCAGGATGAGCAGTTCTTC.

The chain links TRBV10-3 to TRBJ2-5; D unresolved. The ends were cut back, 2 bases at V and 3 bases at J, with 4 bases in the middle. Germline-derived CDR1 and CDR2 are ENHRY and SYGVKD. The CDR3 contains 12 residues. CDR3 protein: CAISETEETQYF. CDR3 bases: TGTGCCATCAGTGAGACAGAAGAGACCCAGTACTTC.

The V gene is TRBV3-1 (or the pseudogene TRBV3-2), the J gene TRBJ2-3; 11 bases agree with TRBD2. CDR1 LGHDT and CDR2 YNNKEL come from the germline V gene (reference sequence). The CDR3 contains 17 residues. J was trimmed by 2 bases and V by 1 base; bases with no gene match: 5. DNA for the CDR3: TGTGCCAGCAGCCAAGGCACTAGCGGGGGCTACACAGATACGCAGTATTTT. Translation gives CASSQGTSGGYTDTQYF.

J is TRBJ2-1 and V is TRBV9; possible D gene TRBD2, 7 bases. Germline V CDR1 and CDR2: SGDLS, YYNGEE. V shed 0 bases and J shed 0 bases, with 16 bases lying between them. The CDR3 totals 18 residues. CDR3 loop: CASSVDGGGVSSYNEQFF. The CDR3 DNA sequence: TGTGCCAGCAGCGTAGATGGAGGGGGGGTTAGCTCCTACAATGAGCAGTTCTTC.

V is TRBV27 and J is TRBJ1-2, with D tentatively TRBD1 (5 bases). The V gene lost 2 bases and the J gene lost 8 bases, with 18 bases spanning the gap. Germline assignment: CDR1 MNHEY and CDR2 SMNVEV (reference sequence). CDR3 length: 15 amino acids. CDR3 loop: CASSLAAGIVYGYTF. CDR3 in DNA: TGTGCCAGCAGTTTAGCTGCAGGGATAGTTTACGGCTACACCTTC.

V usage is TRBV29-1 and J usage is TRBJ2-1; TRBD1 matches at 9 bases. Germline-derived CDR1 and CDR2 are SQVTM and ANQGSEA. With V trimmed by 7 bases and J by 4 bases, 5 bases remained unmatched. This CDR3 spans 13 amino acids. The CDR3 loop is CSAGDRVYNEQFF. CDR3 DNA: TGCAGCGCCGGGGACAGGGTTTACAATGAGCAGTTCTTC.

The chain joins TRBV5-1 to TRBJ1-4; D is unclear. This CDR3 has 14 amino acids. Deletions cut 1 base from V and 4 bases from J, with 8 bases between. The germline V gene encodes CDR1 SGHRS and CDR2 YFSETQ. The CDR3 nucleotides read TGCGCCAGCAGCTTGAGTGGGAGTAATGAAAAACTGTTTTTT. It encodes CASSLSGSNEKLFF.

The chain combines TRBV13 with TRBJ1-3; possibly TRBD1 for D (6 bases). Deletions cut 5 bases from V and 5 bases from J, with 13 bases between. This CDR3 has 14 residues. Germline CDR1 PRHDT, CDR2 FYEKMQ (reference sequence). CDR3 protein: CASSREQGRNTIYF. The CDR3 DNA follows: TGTGCCAGCAGCAGAGAGCAGGGGCGAAACACCATATATTTT.

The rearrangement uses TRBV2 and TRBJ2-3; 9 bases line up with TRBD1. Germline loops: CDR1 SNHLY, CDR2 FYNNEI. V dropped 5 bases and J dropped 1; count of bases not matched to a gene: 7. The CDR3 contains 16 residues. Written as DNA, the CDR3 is TGTGCCAGCAGTAGGGACAGGGCTACTCGCACAGATACGCAGTATTTT. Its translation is CASSRDRATRTDTQYF.

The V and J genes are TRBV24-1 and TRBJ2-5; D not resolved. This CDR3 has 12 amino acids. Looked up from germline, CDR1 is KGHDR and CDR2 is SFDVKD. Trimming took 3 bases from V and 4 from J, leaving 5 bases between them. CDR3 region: CATSDDLETQYF. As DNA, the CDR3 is TGTGCCACCAGTGATGACTTAGAGACCCAGTACTTC.

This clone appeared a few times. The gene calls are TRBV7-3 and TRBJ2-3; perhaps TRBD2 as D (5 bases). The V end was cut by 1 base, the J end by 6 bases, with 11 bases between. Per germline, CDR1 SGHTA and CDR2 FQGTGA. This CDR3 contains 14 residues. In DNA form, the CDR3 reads TGTGCCAGCAGCTTAAGTAGCGCGGGTGATACGCAGTATTTT. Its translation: CASSLSSAGDTQYF.

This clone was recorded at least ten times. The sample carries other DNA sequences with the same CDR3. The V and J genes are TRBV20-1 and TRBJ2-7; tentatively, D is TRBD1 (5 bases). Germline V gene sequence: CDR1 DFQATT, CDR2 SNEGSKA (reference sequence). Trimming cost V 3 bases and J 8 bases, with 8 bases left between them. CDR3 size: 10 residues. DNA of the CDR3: TGCAGTGCTAGCCGGACAAAGCAGTACTTC. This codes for CSASRTKQYF.

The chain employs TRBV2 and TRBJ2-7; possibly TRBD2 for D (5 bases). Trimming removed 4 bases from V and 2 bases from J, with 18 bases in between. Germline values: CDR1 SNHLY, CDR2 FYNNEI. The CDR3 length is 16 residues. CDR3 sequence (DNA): TGTGCCAGCAGTGTGTCTATGGACTTGCCGACCTACGAGCAGTACTTC. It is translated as CASSVSMDLPTYEQYF.

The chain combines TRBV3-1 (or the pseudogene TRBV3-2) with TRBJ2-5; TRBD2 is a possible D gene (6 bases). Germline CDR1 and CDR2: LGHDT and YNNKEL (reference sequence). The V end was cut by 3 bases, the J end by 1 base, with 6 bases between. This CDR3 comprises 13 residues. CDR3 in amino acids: CASSQGLQETQYF. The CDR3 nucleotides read TGTGCCAGCAGCCAGGGACTCCAAGAGACCCAGTACTTC.

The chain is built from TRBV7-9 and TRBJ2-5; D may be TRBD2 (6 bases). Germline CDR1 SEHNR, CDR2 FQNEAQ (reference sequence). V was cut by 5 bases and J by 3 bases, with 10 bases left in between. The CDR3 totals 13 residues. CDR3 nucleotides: TGTGCCAGCAGCCGGGACTCCGAAGAGACCCAGTACTTC. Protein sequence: CASSRDSEETQYF.

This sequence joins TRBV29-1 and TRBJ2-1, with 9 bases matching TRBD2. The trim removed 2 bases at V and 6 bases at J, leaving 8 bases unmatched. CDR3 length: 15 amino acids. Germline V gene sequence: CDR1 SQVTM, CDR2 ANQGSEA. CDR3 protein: CSVEKAGGPLNEQFF. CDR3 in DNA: TGCAGCGTTGAAAAGGCGGGGGGGCCGCTCAATGAGCAGTTCTTC.

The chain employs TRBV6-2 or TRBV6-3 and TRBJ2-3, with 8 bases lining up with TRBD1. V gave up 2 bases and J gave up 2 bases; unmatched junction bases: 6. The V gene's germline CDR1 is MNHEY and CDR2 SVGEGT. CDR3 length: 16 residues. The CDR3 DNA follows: TGTGCCAGCAGTTACACGGACAGGGAACCCACAGATACGCAGTATTTT. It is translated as CASSYTDREPTDTQYF.

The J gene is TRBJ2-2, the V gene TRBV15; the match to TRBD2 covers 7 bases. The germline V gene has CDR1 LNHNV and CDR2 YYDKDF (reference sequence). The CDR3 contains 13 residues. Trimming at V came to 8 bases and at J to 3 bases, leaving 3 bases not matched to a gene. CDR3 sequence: CATGGDYTGELFF. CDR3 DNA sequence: TGTGCCACCGGGGGGGATTACACCGGGGAGCTGTTTTTT.

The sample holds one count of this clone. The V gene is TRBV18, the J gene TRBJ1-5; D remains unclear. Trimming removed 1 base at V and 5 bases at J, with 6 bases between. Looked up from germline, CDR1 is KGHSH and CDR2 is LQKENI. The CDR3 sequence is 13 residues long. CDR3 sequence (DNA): TGTGCCAGCTCACCACAGGGAGATCAGCCCCAGCATTTT. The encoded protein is CASSPQGDQPQHF.

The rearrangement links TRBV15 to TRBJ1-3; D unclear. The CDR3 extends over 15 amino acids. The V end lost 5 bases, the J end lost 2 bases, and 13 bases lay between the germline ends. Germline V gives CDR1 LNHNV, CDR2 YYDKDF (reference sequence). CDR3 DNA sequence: TGTGCCACCAGCCGCCGGGAGGGTGCTGGAAACACCATATATTTT. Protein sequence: CATSRREGAGNTIYF. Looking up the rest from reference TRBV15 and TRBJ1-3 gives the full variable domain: DAMVIQNPRYQVTQFGKPVTLSCSQTLNHNVMYWYQQKSSQAPKLLFHYYDKDFNNEADTPDNFQSRRPNTSFCFLDIRSPGLGDTAMYLCATSRREGAGNTIYFGEGSWLTVV.

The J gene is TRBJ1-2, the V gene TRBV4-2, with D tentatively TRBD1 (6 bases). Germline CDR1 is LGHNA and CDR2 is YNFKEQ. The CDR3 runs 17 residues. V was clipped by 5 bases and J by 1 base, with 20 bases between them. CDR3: CASSGRDKIPSNYGYTF. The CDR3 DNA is TGTGCCAGCAGCGGCCGGGACAAGATACCCAGTAACTATGGCTACACCTTC.

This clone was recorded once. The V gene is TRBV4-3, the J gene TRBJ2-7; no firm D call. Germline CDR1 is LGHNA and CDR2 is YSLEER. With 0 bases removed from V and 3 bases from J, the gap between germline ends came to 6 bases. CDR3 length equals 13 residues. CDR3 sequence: CASSQDRYYEQYF. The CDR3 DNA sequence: TGCGCCAGCAGCCAAGACAGGTACTACGAGCAGTACTTC.

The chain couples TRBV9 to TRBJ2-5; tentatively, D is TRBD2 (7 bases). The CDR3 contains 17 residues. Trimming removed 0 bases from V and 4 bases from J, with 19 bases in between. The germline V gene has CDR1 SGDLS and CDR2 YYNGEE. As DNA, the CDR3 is TGTGCCAGCAGCGTAGACTATGGAGGGGGGGCCGGAGAGACCCAGTACTTC. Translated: CASSVDYGGGAGETQYF.

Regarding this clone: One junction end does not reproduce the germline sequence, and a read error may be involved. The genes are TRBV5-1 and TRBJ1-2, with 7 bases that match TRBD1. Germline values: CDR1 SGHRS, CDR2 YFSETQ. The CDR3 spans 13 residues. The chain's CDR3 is CASSLAGIGGSSF. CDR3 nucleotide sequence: TGCGCCAGCAGCTTGGCCGGTATAGGGGGCAGCTCATTC.

DNA for the CDR3: TGTGCCACCGCGTCGGGACAGGGAGGTCTGGGTGGAAACACCATATATTTT. Encoded protein: CATASGQGGLGGNTIYF. The V gene is TRBV2, the J gene TRBJ1-3, with TRBD1 matching 9 bases. This CDR3 is 17 amino acids long. Germline V CDR1 and CDR2: SNHLY, FYNNEI. Germline trimming cut 10 bases from V and 3 bases from J; bases unmatched to any gene: 16.

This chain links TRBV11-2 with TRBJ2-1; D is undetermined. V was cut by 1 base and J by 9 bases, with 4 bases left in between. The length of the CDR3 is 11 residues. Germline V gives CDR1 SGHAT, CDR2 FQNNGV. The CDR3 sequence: CASSLVSEQFF. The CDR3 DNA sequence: TGTGCCAGCAGCTTAGTCTCTGAGCAGTTCTTC.